Listed here are 32 T cell receptor beta chains from one sample, sequenced in a study of cytomegalovirus exposure and HLA in healthy donors. Primers included in the PCR were 60 Vbeta and 13 Jbeta primers. Generated by immunoSEQ multiplex PCR, the TCRdb table keeps only in-frame clones and is missing some. The top ten clones hold 3.7% of a sample with about 120,000 clones, around 77% of them seen once. Input material: PBMCs. The receptors here all came from a human donor in good health.

This clone has more than one count but fewer than ten. J is TRBJ2-7 and V is TRBV27, with 7 nucleotides matching TRBD2. There are 18 residues in the CDR3. V lost 2 bases, J lost 0 bases, and 13 bases stayed unmatched. The germline V gene encodes CDR1 MNHEY and CDR2 SMNVEV (reference sequence). CDR3 DNA: TGTGCCAGCAGTTTACGAAGCGCCACTGGGACTATCTCCTACGAGCAGTACTTC. It translates to CASSLRSATGTISYEQYF.

V and J are TRBV5-1 and TRBJ2-1, with D possibly matching TRBD2 (6 bases). V gave up 2 bases and J gave up 10 bases, with 25 bases separating them. Germline CDR1 reads SGHRS; CDR2 reads YFSETQ. The CDR3 consists of 17 residues. As DNA, the CDR3 is TGCGCCAGCAGCTTTGTTAGCGGACTAAACGGAGAATGGGAGCAGTTCTTC. This translates into CASSFVSGLNGEWEQFF.

This rearrangement joins TRBV7-2 to TRBJ2-6, with a tentative D call TRBD1 (5 bases). The CDR3 has 16 amino acids. Trimming removed 5 bases from V and 0 bases from J, with 11 bases in between. Germline CDR1 is SGHTA and CDR2 is FQGNSA. CDR3 sequence (DNA): TGTGCCAGCAGCCCCCGACAGAACTCTGGGGCCAACGTCCTGACTTTC. Translation: CASSPRQNSGANVLTF. The full variable domain, rest sourced from reference TRBV7-2 and TRBJ2-6, is GAGVSQSPSNKVTEKGKDVELRCDPISGHTALYWYRQSLGQGLEFLIYFQGNSAPDKSGLPSDRFSAERTGGSVSTLTIQRTQQEDSAVYLCASSPRQNSGANVLTFGAGSRLTVL.

V and J are TRBV28 and TRBJ1-4, with TRBD1 as a possible D gene (6 bases). V lost 3 bases to trimming and J lost 7 bases, with 12 bases between them. This CDR3 has 14 amino acids. Germline CDR1 reads MDHEN; CDR2 reads SYDVKM. CDR3 DNA sequence: TGTGCCAGCAGTTTGGGGGCCTCTGGTGAAAAACTGTTTTTT. This sequence encodes CASSLGASGEKLFF.

The J gene is TRBJ2-3, the V gene TRBV29-1, with TRBD2 matching 10 bases. Unmatched junction bases numbered 12, after V lost 4 bases and J lost 11 bases. This CDR3 has 14 residues. CDR1 and CDR2 (germline): SQVTM, ANQGSEA. Here the CDR3 DNA reads TGCAGCGTTGTGCCCCTAGCGGGAGAGGGGGGGCAGTATTTT. It specifies CSVVPLAGEGGQYF.

The chain uses TRBV28 and TRBJ2-2; D perhaps matches TRBD1 (6 bases). V shed 10 bases and J shed 7 bases, with 16 bases lying between them. Germline assignment: CDR1 MDHEN and CDR2 SYDVKM. The CDR3 is 13 amino acids. The CDR3 nucleotides read TGTGCCATACAGGGTAGCGTCAACGGGGAGCTGTTTTTT. Its translation is CAIQGSVNGELFF.

This chain uses TRBV28 with TRBJ2-5, with TRBD2 as a possible D gene (6 bases). In germline, CDR1 is MDHEN, CDR2 SYDVKM. V was pared by 2 bases and J by 1 base, with 14 bases between. The CDR3 length is 16 residues. CDR3 nucleotides: TGTGCCAGCAGTTTAGTGGGCGGGACCGCCCAAGAGACCCAGTACTTC. This codes for CASSLVGGTAQETQYF.

Only a few counts were recorded for this clone. V is TRBV6-5 and J is TRBJ2-3, with 10 bases that match TRBD1. Germline values: CDR1 MNHEY, CDR2 SVGAGI. Trimming removed 5 bases from V and 7 bases from J; junction bases left unmatched: 3. There are 13 residues in the CDR3. CDR3 DNA sequence: TGTGCCAGCAGTATGGACAGGGGGTATACGCAGTATTTT. Protein: CASSMDRGYTQYF.

This rearrangement joins TRBV7-9 to TRBJ2-5, with 12 bases matching TRBD2. The J call is in doubt because the DNA end fits TRBJ2-7 better. The CDR3 is 18 residues long. Per germline, CDR1 SEHNR and CDR2 FQNEAQ (reference sequence). The CDR3: CASRRKPFKTSGGYEQYF. Written as DNA, the CDR3 is TGTGCCAGCAGACGGAAACCCTTCAAGACTAGCGGGGGCTACGAGCAGTACTTC.

V usage is TRBV29-1 and J usage is TRBJ1-1; no definite D call. Germline values: CDR1 SQVTM, CDR2 ANQGSEA. This CDR3 comprises 12 residues. V was cut by 6 bases and J by 3 bases, with 11 bases left in between. CDR3 nucleotides: TGCAGCGTATCGGGGAAATACACTGAAGCTTTCTTT. Translation: CSVSGKYTEAFF.

The J gene is TRBJ2-3, the V gene TRBV10-3; D is perhaps TRBD1 (5 bases). The CDR3 sequence is 13 residues long. Germline assignment: CDR1 ENHRY and CDR2 SYGVKD. V shed 8 bases and J shed 3 bases, with 12 bases lying between them. CDR3 sequence: CAIAGQGTDTQYF. CDR3 DNA: TGTGCCATCGCCGGTCAGGGAACAGATACGCAGTATTTT.

The chain carries TRBV7-8 and TRBJ2-5; D is ambiguous. The DNA matches TRBJ2-7 better at its end, which makes the J call doubtful. Germline CDR1 reads SGHVS; CDR2 reads FQNEAQ. The CDR3 is 16 amino acids. CDR3 amino acids: CASSLDHARSRYEQYF. The CDR3 DNA follows: TGTGCCAGCAGCTTAGATCACGCACGGTCGCGCTACGAGCAGTACTTC.

This clone showed up just a few times. The chain joins TRBV28 to TRBJ2-5; TRBD2 matches 8 bases. Germline lookup yields CDR1 MDHEN and CDR2 SYDVKM. The CDR3 length is 14 residues. V shed 3 bases, J shed 5 bases, and the junction held 5 bases outside the gene matches. CDR3 protein: CASSFGTRVETQYF. CDR3 nucleotides: TGTGCCAGCAGTTTTGGGACTAGAGTTGAGACCCAGTACTTC.

The chain has TRBV9 and TRBJ1-4; D is ambiguous. CDR1 is SGDLS and CDR2 is YYNGEE in the germline V gene. V lost 3 bases and J lost 7, with 10 bases in between. The CDR3 totals 13 residues. The CDR3 loop is CASSAWEGEKLFF. CDR3 nucleotides: TGTGCCAGCAGCGCCTGGGAGGGTGAAAAACTGTTTTTT. The variable domain in full, completed from reference TRBV9 and TRBJ1-4, reads DSGVTQTPKHLITATGQRVTLRCSPRSGDLSVYWYQQSLDQGLQFLIQYYNGEERAKGNILERFSAQQFPDLHSELNLSSLELGDSALYFCASSAWEGEKLFFGSGTQLSVL.

CDR3 bases: TGTGCCAGCAGTGAGGTAGCGGGGAACACCGGGGAGCTGTTTTTT. It specifies CASSEVAGNTGELFF. The rearrangement uses TRBV2 and TRBJ2-2, with TRBD2 identical over 7 bases. CDR1 and CDR2 from the germline V gene are SNHLY and FYNNEI. The CDR3 totals 15 residues. V was clipped by 3 bases and J by 1 base; unmatched bases: 2.

This clone has more than one count but fewer than ten. The chain has TRBV6-1 and TRBJ2-3; D is perhaps TRBD2 (6 bases). CDR3 length: 14 amino acids. Germline-derived CDR1 and CDR2 are MNHNS and SASEGT. V lost 6 bases to trimming and J lost 7 bases, with 17 bases between them. The CDR3 nucleotides are TGTGCCAGCAGGCCGGAAGGGACTGGTTATACGCAGTATTTT. Protein: CASRPEGTGYTQYF.

V gene TRBV5-1 combines with J gene TRBJ1-1; 7 bases are a match to TRBD1. J was trimmed by 8 bases and V by 3 bases; bases with no gene match: 16. The germline V gene encodes CDR1 SGHRS and CDR2 YFSETQ. This CDR3 spans 16 amino acids. Written as DNA, the CDR3 is TGCGCCAGCAGCTACTCCCCGGGACAGATAAGTTCGGAAGCTTTCTTT. As protein: CASSYSPGQISSEAFF.

This chain links TRBV11-3 with TRBJ2-3; possibly TRBD1 for D (6 bases). V gave up 5 bases and J gave up 1 base, with 22 bases separating them. This CDR3 region has 18 residues. Germline V lookup: CDR1 SGHNT, CDR2 YENEEA. CDR3 amino acids: CASSPGFLTGGGTDTQYF. For the CDR3, the DNA is TGTGCCAGCAGCCCAGGTTTTTTAACTGGGGGCGGCACAGATACGCAGTATTTT.

The chain combines TRBV25-1 with TRBJ1-1; TRBD1 agrees at 9 bases. CDR1 is MGHDK, CDR2 SYGVNS, per germline. The V and J ends lost 4 bases and 6 bases, in that order; junction bases with no gene match: 3. CDR3 length: 13 amino acids. The DNA for the CDR3 is TGTGCCAGCAGTGTGGGACAGGGCTCTGAAGCTTTCTTT. It is translated as CASSVGQGSEAFF.

The chain uses TRBV6-5 and TRBJ1-4, with D possibly being TRBD1 (5 bases). The CDR3 runs to 13 residues. Germline lookup yields CDR1 MNHEY and CDR2 SVGAGI. V lost 7 bases and J lost 4, with 10 bases in between. CDR3 DNA sequence: TGTGCCAGCACGAGACAGATTAATGAAAAACTGTTTTTT. Its protein is CASTRQINEKLFF.

The chain links TRBV21-1 to TRBJ2-5; the table's D call, TRBD1, has no DNA check behind it. TRBV21-1 is listed as a pseudogene. This CDR3 has 15 amino acids. CDR3 nucleotide sequence: TGTGCCAGCAGCAAACGCAGGGGGGTCTTAAAGACCCAGTACTTC. It specifies CASSKRRGVLKTQYF.

This clone was observed a few times. The chain couples TRBV19 to TRBJ2-3; D gene uncertain. Germline assignment: CDR1 LNHDA and CDR2 SQIVND (reference sequence). This CDR3 is built from 14 residues. V lost 3 bases, J lost 2 bases, and 9 bases lay in between. The CDR3 DNA reads as TGTGCCAGTAGTATTTCCAGATTCACAGATACGCAGTATTTT. Residues: CASSISRFTDTQYF.

V and J are TRBV19 and TRBJ1-5; D is possibly TRBD1 (5 bases). The CDR3 totals 14 residues. The germline gives CDR1 LNHDA, CDR2 SQIVND (reference sequence). V shed 6 bases and J shed 3 bases, with 12 bases lying between them. The CDR3 loop is CASRAQGINQPQHF. DNA for the CDR3: TGTGCCAGTAGAGCCCAGGGAATCAATCAGCCCCAGCATTTT.

This rearrangement joins TRBV2 to TRBJ1-5; D is uncertain. The CDR3 has 14 residues. CDR1 is SNHLY and CDR2 is FYNNEI in the germline V gene. V was cut by 3 bases and J by 4 bases, with 10 bases left in between. The CDR3 DNA is TGTGCCAGCAGTGAGACTACCTCGAATCAGCCCCAGCATTTT. Translated, it gives CASSETTSNQPQHF.

The chain has TRBV28 and TRBJ2-2; 8 bases are a match to TRBD1. Germline CDR1 MDHEN, CDR2 SYDVKM. V shed 6 bases and J 5 bases; nucleotides not matched to a gene: 8. This CDR3 comprises 15 residues. As DNA, the CDR3 is TGTGCCAGCAGCCTGGACAGGGTGAGGACCGGGGAGCTGTTTTTT. Its protein is CASSLDRVRTGELFF.

The chain uses TRBV28 and TRBJ2-1; TRBD2 aligns across 7 bases. Trimming took 1 base from V and 2 from J; bases not matched to a gene: 5. This CDR3 is 16 amino acids long. The germline V gene encodes CDR1 MDHEN and CDR2 SYDVKM. The CDR3 loop is CASSLFSAGAYNEQFF. CDR3 nucleotide sequence: TGTGCCAGCAGTTTATTCTCGGCGGGAGCCTACAATGAGCAGTTCTTC.

This sequence joins TRBV5-6 and TRBJ2-1; 9 nucleotides agree with TRBD2. This CDR3 has 18 residues. J lost 2 bases, V lost 1 base, and 10 bases had no gene match. Germline-derived CDR1 and CDR2 are SGHDT and YYEEEE. This chain's CDR3 is CASSLLGLGGRAYNEQFF. For the CDR3, the DNA is TGTGCCAGCAGCTTGTTGGGGTTGGGCGGGAGGGCCTACAATGAGCAGTTCTTC.

This chain joins TRBV19 and TRBJ2-7; 9 nucleotides align to TRBD2. V was clipped by 1 base and J by 3 bases; unmatched bases: 4. CDR1 LNHDA and CDR2 SQIVND come from the germline V gene (reference sequence). The CDR3 sequence is 15 residues long. CDR3 sequence reads: CASSIGSGGYYEQYF. The CDR3 DNA is TGTGCCAGTAGTATAGGTAGCGGGGGTTACTACGAGCAGTACTTC.

The chain carries TRBV6-1 and TRBJ2-4, with D possibly being TRBD1 (6 bases). Germline V lookup: CDR1 MNHNS, CDR2 SASEGT. The CDR3 loop spans 16 amino acids. Trimming stripped 1 base from V and 7 bases from J, with 17 bases between. CDR3 sequence (DNA): TGTGCCAGCAGTGAAGGCATCAGGGGCGATAGGAACATTCAGTACTTC. Translating gives CASSEGIRGDRNIQYF.

The genes are TRBV10-3 and TRBJ2-2; a weak D match, TRBD1 (6 bases). V was trimmed by 5 bases and J by 4 bases, leaving 26 bases between them. CDR1 is ENHRY and CDR2 is SYGVKD in the germline V gene. This CDR3 contains 19 residues. In nucleotides, the CDR3 is TGTGCCATCAGTTTTTTCCCGCCGGGAACAGGGATTAGCACCGGGGAGCTGTTTTTT. Amino acids: CAISFFPPGTGISTGELFF.

Points on this clone: This CDR3 is also generated by other DNA sequences in the sample. The chain has TRBV6-1 and TRBJ1-2; the D gene is possibly TRBD1 (5 bases). Looked up from germline, CDR1 is MNHNS and CDR2 is SASEGT. V shed 0 bases and J shed 5 bases, with 7 bases lying between them. This CDR3 spans 13 amino acids. This CDR3 is CASSEAGGYGYTF. CDR3 coding DNA: TGTGCCAGCAGTGAAGCGGGGGGTTATGGCTACACCTTC.

This clone came up a few times. The chain combines TRBV27 with TRBJ2-1, with 7 bases that match TRBD2. The V segment lost 6 bases and the J segment 9 bases; nucleotides outside the gene matches: 17. Germline-derived CDR1 and CDR2 are MNHEY and SMNVEV (reference sequence). This CDR3 has 16 amino acids. The CDR3 protein is CASRPEARTSLGEQFF. The CDR3 region has the DNA TGTGCCAGCAGACCGGAGGCCCGGACTAGTTTGGGTGAGCAGTTCTTC.